This T cell receptor (beta chain) was recovered during a study of T cell repertoires in cytomegalovirus infection. About the study: Well-studied HLA-B-restricted epitopes and recently identified HLA-C-restricted epitopes of CMV were both used in the study. CMV infection and matching HLA type were both indicated by public TCR beta signatures.

The V gene end was trimmed by 5 bases and the J gene end by 0 bases; junction bases not matched to a gene: 16. Germline CDR1 and CDR2: MNHEY and SMNVEV (reference sequence). The CDR3 extends over 19 amino acids. This clonotype has just a few counts. Its target is not known. General observations from the study: HLA-C-restricted CMV-specific TCR beta clonotypes prevailed in the ex vivo response.

In TCRdb, the reads were re-called with MiXCR into one record per CDR3 protein. The data contain approximately 910,000 distinct CDR3 sequences, approximately 33% of them singletons. The source was cultured CD8+ T cells from PBMCs, collected from culture after CMV antigen stimulation. This TCR came from a human donor in good health (CMV status not recorded). Some clones in this sample may be carry-over from other donors' samples. The chain is built from TRBV27 and TRBJ2-3; 8 bases agree with TRBD2. The DNA of the CDR3 is TGTGCCAGCAGTCCCCTCCAGGCTAGCGGGTTACCTAGCACAGATACGCAGTATTTT. Protein: CASSPLQASGLPSTDTQYF.